This T cell receptor beta chain was profiled in a study of blood T cells in healthy people across ages. Findings and limits, study-wide: Diversity of TCR beta correlated strongly with naive T cell percentage.

V was trimmed by 0 bases and J by 0 bases, leaving 10 bases between them. This CDR3 has 16 residues. Germline V gene sequence: CDR1 SEHNR, CDR2 FQNEAQ (reference sequence). With a J-beta primer mix and a sample-barcoded 5' primer, a second PCR ran 7 to 11 cycles. TCRdb independently ran MiXCR on the 5' RACE reads; one entry per CDR3 protein. This sample has fewer than 2,000,000 distinct CDR3 sequences; about 35% occur once, and the top ten carry approximately 11%. With respect to this clonotype: What it recognizes is unknown.

The gene calls are TRBV7-9 and TRBJ2-3, with D hard to call. Sequencing was done on a sample of blood. The clonotype originates from a woman aged 25 to 39 in good health. The CDR3 sequence is CASSLAPSSSTDTQYF. As DNA, the CDR3 is TGTGCCAGCAGCTTAGCGCCAAGTTCTAGCACAGATACGCAGTATTTT.